A single T cell receptor beta chain is shown here with its context. Per the authors' pipeline: From reference gene primer amplification, estimates of nucleated cell counts were derived. Produced via immunoSEQ multiplex PCR; TCRdb's table is partial and in-frame only. V and J calls and clone size are those listed in that table; D and trimming were worked out from the DNA. The sample lists some 300,000 clones, about 90% seen once, with roughly 1.9% in the top ten. This specimen belongs to a study of blood T cell repertoires in COVID-19. Study at large: T cells, B-cell-depleted T cells, or PBMCs supplied cDNA or gDNA.

Germline V gene sequence: CDR1 SGDLS, CDR2 YYNGEE. CDR3 length equals 12 residues. Trimming removed 0 bases from V and 7 bases from J, with 6 bases in between. It was during active infection that Seattle patients were enrolled and then longitudinally followed. This TCR came from a woman in her 30s with COVID-19, enrolled during active disease. The source material was peripheral blood. This chain joins TRBV9 and TRBJ2-3, with unresolved D. Here the CDR3 DNA reads TGTGCCAGCAGCGTAGGTCCAAATACGCAGTATTTT. It codes for CASSVGPNTQYF.